Presented here are 15 T cell receptor beta chains from one specimen sequenced in a study of ipilimumab plus nivolumab after autologous stem cell transplantation. Sequencing used immunoSEQ multiplex PCR; TCRdb keeps in-frame clones, though not all of them. The sample shows under 20,000 clones, under 85% of them seen only once. This specimen was PBMCs, taken in a trial of ipilimumab plus nivolumab as post-transplant consolidation. The receptors originated from a male donor with diffuse large B-cell lymphoma.

This sequence joins TRBV5-1 and TRBJ1-2; D perhaps matches TRBD1 (5 bases). Germline CDR1 SGHRS, CDR2 YFSETQ. Trimming pared 0 bases from V and 4 bases from J, leaving 10 bases between. This CDR3 has 14 amino acids. For the CDR3, the DNA is TGCGCCAGCAGCTTGGGTGGGGCTGGCTATGGCTACACCTTC. This sequence encodes CASSLGGAGYGYTF.

The chain recombines TRBV7-3 with TRBJ2-5, with a tentative D call TRBD2 (5 bases). CDR3 length: 15 amino acids. Germline loops: CDR1 SGHTA, CDR2 FQGTGA. Trimming pared 2 bases from V and 2 bases from J, leaving 12 bases between. CDR3: CASSLLFGEQETQYF. CDR3 nucleotide sequence: TGTGCCAGCAGCTTACTTTTCGGGGAACAAGAGACCCAGTACTTC.

The V and J genes are TRBV5-6 and TRBJ2-7; 10 bases match TRBD2. V dropped 2 bases and J dropped 1; count of bases not matched to a gene: 3. The CDR3 loop spans 15 amino acids. CDR1 and CDR2 (germline): SGHDT, YYEEEE. DNA for the CDR3: TGTGCCAGCAGCTTTAGCGGGGGGCTGTCCTACGAGCAGTACTTC. Residues: CASSFSGGLSYEQYF.

The chain couples TRBV7-2 to TRBJ1-2; D remains ambiguous. Trimming shortened V by 2 bases and J by 3 bases, and 13 bases separated the two germline ends. Germline V gene lookup returns CDR1 SGHTA and CDR2 FQGNSA. The CDR3 totals 15 residues. CDR3 region: CASSLYRDGDYGYTF. For the CDR3, the DNA is TGTGCCAGCAGCTTATACCGAGACGGAGACTATGGCTACACCTTC.

Only a few counts were recorded for this clone. The chain combines TRBV19 with TRBJ1-6; 10 bases match TRBD1. Germline trimming cut 3 bases from V and 9 bases from J; bases unmatched to any gene: 2. The CDR3 runs 14 residues. Germline-derived CDR1 and CDR2 are LNHDA and SQIVND (reference sequence). The CDR3 is CASSIGQGGSPLHF. The CDR3 nucleotides read TGTGCCAGTAGTATCGGACAGGGGGGTTCACCCCTCCACTTT.

V and J are TRBV18 and TRBJ2-3; TRBD1 matches 11 bases. Germline CDR1 is KGHSH and CDR2 is LQKENI. J lost 9 bases, V lost 1 base, and 0 bases had no gene match. The CDR3 runs to 13 residues. The CDR3 DNA sequence: TGTGCCAGCTCACCACGGGACAGGGGGACGCAGTATTTT. Amino acids: CASSPRDRGTQYF.

A few counts support this clone. The chain carries TRBV5-6 and TRBJ2-7; perhaps D is TRBD1 or TRBD2 (5 bases each). This CDR3 has 13 residues. The germline V gene has CDR1 SGHDT and CDR2 YYEEEE. The V gene lost 4 bases and the J gene lost 5 bases, with 13 bases spanning the gap. CDR3 nucleotides: TGTGCCAGCAGCACCGAGGGGACGGACGAGCAGTACTTC. It codes for CASSTEGTDEQYF.

The chain couples TRBV7-6 to TRBJ2-7; D is uncertain. Trimming shortened V by 1 base and J by 3 bases, and 13 bases separated the two germline ends. Germline CDR1 is SGHVS and CDR2 is FNYEAQ. The CDR3 is 15 residues long. This CDR3 reads CASSLGSLGDYEQYF. CDR3 nucleotide sequence: TGTGCCAGCAGCTTAGGTTCCCTAGGTGACTACGAGCAGTACTTC.

The chain links TRBV5-1 to TRBJ2-1; D is ambiguous. The CDR3 sequence is 14 residues long. The germline V and J ends were trimmed by 0 bases and 5 bases, with 9 bases remaining between them. Germline CDR1 SGHRS, CDR2 YFSETQ. The CDR3, as DNA: TGCGCCAGCAGCTTGGGGAGCACGGACAATGAGCAGTTCTTC. It yields the protein CASSLGSTDNEQFF.

This chain connects TRBV2 to TRBJ2-7; D might be TRBD2 (5 bases). Deletions cut 10 bases from V and 1 base from J, with 11 bases between. CDR3 length: 12 residues. The germline V gene encodes CDR1 SNHLY and CDR2 FYNNEI. The CDR3 region has the DNA TGTGCCATCGCAACGGGGTCCTACGAGCAGTACTTC. Translating gives CAIATGSYEQYF.

The chain carries TRBV29-1 and TRBJ2-7, with 11 bases matching TRBD1. CDR1 and CDR2 (germline): SQVTM, ANQGSEA. The CDR3 runs to 12 residues. The V and J ends lost 3 bases and 6 bases, in that order; junction bases with no gene match: 1. The CDR3: CSVEGTGGEQYF. Here the CDR3 DNA reads TGCAGCGTTGAGGGGACAGGGGGCGAGCAGTACTTC.

The rearrangement joins TRBV20-1 to TRBJ2-7; TRBD2 might be the D (6 bases). The germline V gene has CDR1 DFQATT and CDR2 SNEGSKA (reference sequence). Between the trimmed V and J ends, which lost 6 bases and 4 bases, there was a span of 10 bases. The length of the CDR3 is 11 residues. CDR3 sequence reads: CSAGSRYEQYF. As DNA, the CDR3 is TGCAGTGCCGGGAGTCGGTACGAGCAGTACTTC.

The rearrangement joins TRBV7-9 to TRBJ2-3; TRBD2 matches at 12 bases. From germline, CDR1 is SEHNR and CDR2 FQNEAQ (reference sequence). Germline trimming cut 5 bases from V and 2 bases from J; bases unmatched to any gene: 8. The CDR3 runs to 17 residues. The CDR3 loop reads CASSEQGLAGLTDTQYF. Here the CDR3 DNA reads TGTGCCAGCAGCGAACAAGGACTAGCGGGGCTCACAGATACGCAGTATTTT. The complete variable domain, with remaining parts taken from reference TRBV7-9 and TRBJ2-3, reads DTGVSQNPRHKITKRGQNVTFRCDPISEHNRLYWYRQTLGQGPEFLTYFQNEAQLEKSRLLSDRFSAERPKGSFSTLEIQRTEQGDSAMYLCASSEQGLAGLTDTQYFGPGTRLTVL.

This clone was seen a single time. The chain links TRBV5-1 to TRBJ2-1; TRBD2 aligns across 10 bases. The CDR3 covers 15 residues. Trimming cost V 4 bases and J 5 bases; bases outside gene matches: 6. Germline V CDR1 and CDR2: SGHRS, YFSETQ. CDR3 residues: CASSTLAGADNEQFF. In DNA, the CDR3 is TGCGCCAGCAGCACTCTAGCGGGAGCCGACAATGAGCAGTTCTTC.

The chain employs TRBV30 and TRBJ2-7; the D gene could be TRBD1 or TRBD2 (5 bases each). This CDR3 comprises 15 residues. Trimming took off 0 bases at V and 3 bases at J, with 15 bases between the two ends. Germline values: CDR1 GTSNPN, CDR2 SVGIG (reference sequence). The CDR3 DNA reads as TGTGCCTGGAGTGTTTCAGGGAGAACGGGCTACGAGCAGTACTTC. Translating it yields CAWSVSGRTGYEQYF.